This T cell receptor beta chain was recovered during a study of human T cells and chemical hapten exposure. Whole-study context: The upper back received 0.01% DPC by patch testing, with results read at 6 days. Study conclusions and caveats: Compared to controls, expanded TCRs made significantly more large clusters of similar CDR3s.

With respect to this clonotype: The antigen remains unidentified.

TCRdb re-analysed the RACE reads in MiXCR, keeping a single row per CDR3 protein. The data show under 200,000 distinct CDR3 sequences, about 31% seen once. Germline V gene data show CDR1 as MDHEN and CDR2 as SYDVKM. Trimming pared 4 bases from V and 4 bases from J, leaving 10 bases between. The CDR3 is made up of 14 amino acids. The time point here: pre-sensitization, week 0. The treatment here: therapeutic diphenylcyclopropenone sensitization with weekly scalp DPC. Whole blood, unfractionated, served as the material for total RNA extraction. Specimen: whole blood, collected in connection with sensitization to the hapten diphenylcyclopropenone (DPC). V gene TRBV28 combines with J gene TRBJ1-4, with unresolved D. The sequence was collected from a woman in her 30s with alopecia areata. Some clones in this sample may be carry-over from other donors' samples. The chain's CDR3 is CASSSPLHNEKLFF. CDR3 DNA: TGTGCCAGCAGTTCCCCCCTCCATAATGAAAAACTGTTTTTT.